The rows below give T cell receptor beta chains drawn from one sample of a study of blood T cell repertoires in COVID-19. Data came from immunoSEQ multiplex PCR; TCRdb stores just in-frame clones and leaves some out. In the table there are approximately 200,000 clones, around 79% of which are singletons. Sequenced material: peripheral blood. The receptors stem from a woman aged 45 to 65 with acute or convalescent COVID-19. The CDR3 runs from the conserved cysteine through the conserved F or W. Each record gives: V gene, J gene, clone size, D gene, CDR3 protein, CDR3 DNA. D genes are given only for firm matches. Size tells how often a clone was seen (once, few, many) or the class of an expanded clone, and some rows leave it out.

>TRBV4-2|TRBJ1-2|-|TRBD1
CASSRDRVQGYTF
TGTGCCAGCAGCAGGGACAGGGTCCAGGGCTACACCTTC
>TRBV9|TRBJ1-1|-|TRBD1
CASSVRGFGSEAFF
TGTGCCAGCAGCGTCAGGGGGTTCGGCTCTGAAGCTTTCTTT
>TRBV7-2|TRBJ2-7|-|TRBD2
CASSLGLAGYEQYF
TGTGCCAGCAGCCTCGGACTAGCGGGGTACGAGCAGTACTTC
>TRBV19|TRBJ1-5|once|-
CASMGAAENQPQHF
TGTGCCAGTATGGGGGCGGCGGAAAATCAGCCCCAGCATTTT
>TRBV10-1|TRBJ2-3|-|TRBD2
CASSESSRGLGATDTQYF
TGCGCCAGCAGTGAGTCTAGTAGGGGACTAGGGGCCACAGATACGCAGTATTTT
>TRBV6-1|TRBJ2-7|-|-
CASLPKGRPHEQYF
TGTGCCAGCCTCCCTAAGGGGAGGCCCCACGAGCAGTACTTC
>TRBV19|TRBJ2-7|-|TRBD1
CASSYTGGYEQYF
TGTGCCAGTAGTTATACAGGGGGCTACGAGCAGTACTTC
>TRBV7-6|TRBJ1-4|-|-
CASSVRRGATNEKLFF
TGTGCCAGCAGCGTCCGGCGGGGTGCAACTAATGAAAAACTGTTTTTT
>TRBV13|TRBJ1-1|-|-
CASSWGSTNTEAFF
TGTGCCAGCAGCTGGGGCAGCACTAACACTGAAGCTTTCTTT
>TRBV7-9|TRBJ2-3|-|TRBD2
CASSPLTSGATDTQYF
TGTGCCAGCAGCCCTCTAACTAGCGGGGCTACAGATACGCAGTATTTT
>TRBV29-1|TRBJ1-2|-|TRBD1
CSVEDPWQGASKGGYTF
TGCAGCGTTGAAGATCCGTGGCAGGGGGCGAGTAAGGGCGGCTACACCTTC
>TRBV6-2/TRBV6-3|TRBJ2-7|-|TRBD2
CASSLLSAGDPYEQYF
TGTGCCAGCAGCCTGCTGTCAGCGGGAGATCCCTACGAGCAGTACTTC
>TRBV19|TRBJ1-5|-|-
CASSIRGASNQPQHF
TGTGCCAGTAGTATACGGGGGGCGAGCAATCAGCCCCAGCATTTT
>TRBV9|TRBJ1-2|-|-
CASSVDSGNGYTF
TGTGCCAGCAGCGTGGACAGTGGGAATGGCTACACCTTC